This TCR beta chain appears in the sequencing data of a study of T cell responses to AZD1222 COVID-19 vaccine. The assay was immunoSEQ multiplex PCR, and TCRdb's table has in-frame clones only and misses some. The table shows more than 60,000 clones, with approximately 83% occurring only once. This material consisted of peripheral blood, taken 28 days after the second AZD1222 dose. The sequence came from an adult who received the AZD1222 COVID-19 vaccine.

This CDR3 reads CASSQGGGLGLYEQYF. The CDR3 DNA is TGCGCCAGCAGCCAAGGTGGGGGACTGGGACTTTACGAGCAGTACTTC. This chain joins TRBV4-3 and TRBJ2-7; possibly TRBD2 for D (6 bases). The CDR3 runs to 16 residues. Deletions cut 1 base from V and 4 bases from J, with 17 bases between. In germline, CDR1 is LGHNA, CDR2 YSLEER.